Listed here are 20 T cell receptor beta chains from one sample, sequenced in a study of identifying expanded T cells in peripheral blood. Sequencing was performed with immunoSEQ multiplex PCR; in TCRdb, only in-frame clones are kept and a portion is missing. This sample has approximately 120,000 clones, with less than 90% found just once. Material: blood. These TCRs come from a person between 18 and 75 years old in good health.

This chain joins TRBV11-1 and TRBJ2-6, with 10 bases lining up with TRBD1. Unmatched junction bases numbered 5, after V lost 0 bases and J lost 0 bases. CDR1 and CDR2 (germline): SGHAT, FQDESV (reference sequence). CDR3 length equals 19 residues. Written as DNA, the CDR3 is TGTGCCAGCAGCTTAGCGGGGACAGGGGCGCTCTCTGGGGCCAACGTCCTGACTTTC. Residues: CASSLAGTGALSGANVLTF.

This chain links TRBV5-1 with TRBJ2-5, with D possibly being TRBD1 or TRBD2 (5 bases each). V lost 7 bases and J 3 bases, leaving 16 bases between the germline ends. The CDR3 spans 14 residues. The germline V gene has CDR1 SGHRS and CDR2 YFSETQ. CDR3 protein: CASSDPGQKETQYF. The CDR3 nucleotides are TGCGCCAGCTCCGATCCGGGGCAGAAAGAGACCCAGTACTTC.

This clone was counted only a few times. The J gene is TRBJ2-1, the V gene TRBV25-1, with D possibly TRBD1 on 6 matching bases. Germline V lookup: CDR1 MGHDK, CDR2 SYGVNS. The CDR3 length is 17 residues. The V and J ends lost 3 bases and 7 bases respectively, with 22 bases between them. The CDR3 protein is CASSESGVSPTLNEQFF. CDR3 bases: TGTGCCAGCAGTGAGTCAGGGGTTTCGCCTACTCTAAATGAGCAGTTCTTC.

This chain uses TRBV5-6 with TRBJ2-1; 12 bases agree with TRBD2. The germline CDR1 and CDR2 sequences are SGHDT and YYEEEE. Trimming took 4 bases from V and 6 from J; bases not matched to a gene: 8. This CDR3 comprises 16 residues. As DNA, the CDR3 is TGTGCCAGCAGCCCCGATCTAGCGGGGGGGCTCAATGAGCAGTTCTTC. Translation gives CASSPDLAGGLNEQFF.

The V call is TRBV30, the J call TRBJ2-3, with D perhaps TRBD1 or TRBD2 (6 bases each). Trimming cost V 6 bases and J 4 bases, with 11 bases left between them. CDR1 and CDR2 from the germline V gene are GTSNPN and SVGIG (reference sequence). The CDR3 runs 12 residues. The chain's CDR3 is CACGRGPDTQYF. The CDR3 DNA is TGTGCCTGTGGACGGGGGCCAGATACGCAGTATTTT.

The V call is TRBV15, the J call TRBJ2-1; D may correspond to TRBD1 or TRBD2 (6 bases each). Trimming took 5 bases from V and 9 from J, leaving 20 bases between them. The CDR3 extends over 15 amino acids. The V gene's germline CDR1 is LNHNV and CDR2 YYDKDF (reference sequence). CDR3 in DNA: TGTGCCACCAGCGGTCGGGGGCCCCTAGTCACTGAGCAGTTCTTC. Protein product: CATSGRGPLVTEQFF.

The rearrangement uses TRBV27 and TRBJ1-1; no firm D call. The V and J ends lost 1 base and 8 bases respectively, with 20 bases between them. CDR3 length: 16 amino acids. Per the germline V gene, CDR1 is MNHEY and CDR2 is SMNVEV (reference sequence). The CDR3 sequence: CASSLFSMSAAKEAFF. CDR3 DNA sequence: TGTGCCAGCAGTTTATTTTCGATGTCGGCAGCGAAAGAAGCTTTCTTT.

Points on this clone: Sequence at one end of the junction differs from germline and may be a read error. The gene calls are TRBV11-3 and TRBJ2-1; no definite D call. This CDR3 has 13 residues. Germline CDR1 SGHNT, CDR2 YENEEA. The CDR3 nucleotides read TGTGCCAGCAGTCAAGGATCCTCCAATGAGCAGTTCTTC. It translates to CASSQGSSNEQFF.

This clone was observed a single time. The gene calls are TRBV5-1 and TRBJ2-1; 7 nucleotides match TRBD2. This CDR3 has 14 residues. Germline V gene lookup returns CDR1 SGHRS and CDR2 YFSETQ. V shed 0 bases and J 8 bases; nucleotides not matched to a gene: 5. The CDR3 coding sequence is TGCGCCAGCAGCTTGGGGACTAGAGGAGATGAGCAGTTCTTC. It is translated as CASSLGTRGDEQFF.

The chain has TRBV7-3 and TRBJ2-2; D is unresolved. Per the germline V gene, CDR1 is SGHTA and CDR2 is FQGTGA. The germline V and J ends were trimmed by 6 bases and 0 bases, with 14 bases remaining between them. The CDR3 is made up of 16 amino acids. CDR3 bases: TGTGCCAGCAGAGTAGGACCGGGTGCGAACACCGGGGAGCTGTTTTTT. Translation gives CASRVGPGANTGELFF.

The V and J genes are TRBV2 and TRBJ2-1; TRBD2 matches 7 bases. The CDR3 length is 15 residues. The V segment lost 4 bases and the J segment 0 bases; nucleotides outside the gene matches: 3. Germline V gives CDR1 SNHLY, CDR2 FYNNEI. In DNA, the CDR3 is TGTGCCAGCAGTGTGGGCGGGAGCTCCTACAATGAGCAGTTCTTC. Its protein product is CASSVGGSSYNEQFF.

The chain links TRBV5-4 to TRBJ1-2; D may be TRBD1 (5 bases). The V gene lost 4 bases and the J gene lost 7 bases, with 11 bases spanning the gap. Germline V gene sequence: CDR1 SGHNT, CDR2 YYREEE (reference sequence). The CDR3 has 12 amino acids. The CDR3 sequence: CASSVGEGGYTF. Written as DNA, the CDR3 is TGTGCCAGCAGCGTAGGGGAGGGTGGCTACACCTTC.

The rearrangement links TRBV5-1 to TRBJ1-5; D is unresolved. The CDR3 is 15 residues long. Trimming removed 0 bases at V and 2 bases at J, with 9 bases between. The germline V gene has CDR1 SGHRS and CDR2 YFSETQ. This chain's CDR3 is CASSLGEAGNQPQHF. The CDR3 coding sequence is TGCGCCAGCAGCTTGGGAGAAGCGGGCAATCAGCCCCAGCATTTT.

V gene TRBV20-1 combines with J gene TRBJ1-2; D unresolved. Germline values: CDR1 DFQATT, CDR2 SNEGSKA (reference sequence). V was trimmed by 6 bases and J by 7 bases, leaving 12 bases between them. The length of the CDR3 is 11 residues. This CDR3 is CSAPNSGGYTF. CDR3 in DNA: TGCAGTGCGCCGAACAGTGGTGGCTACACCTTC.

The genes are TRBV10-1 and TRBJ1-6; TRBD1 matches at 7 bases. Trimming removed 8 bases from V and 0 bases from J; junction bases left unmatched: 4. There are 15 residues in the CDR3. The V gene's germline CDR1 is WNHNN and CDR2 SYGVQD (reference sequence). For the CDR3, the DNA is TGCGCCAGCCGGGACAGCCGCTCCTATAATTCACCCCTCCACTTT. Its translation is CASRDSRSYNSPLHF.

This clone came up once. This sequence joins TRBV2 and TRBJ2-5, with TRBD2 matching 7 bases. The CDR3 contains 15 residues. V lost 6 bases and J lost 1; bases outside the gene matches: 8. In germline, CDR1 is SNHLY, CDR2 FYNNEI. The CDR3 coding sequence is TGTGCCAGCAGACCCCTAGCGGCCCCCCAAGAGACCCAGTACTTC. Amino acids: CASRPLAAPQETQYF.

The V call is TRBV5-1, the J call TRBJ2-7; the D gene could be TRBD1 or TRBD2 (5 bases each). The CDR3 is 14 amino acids. Trimming left V 1 base short and J 2 bases short, with 10 bases between. CDR1 is SGHRS and CDR2 is YFSETQ in the germline V gene. CDR3 DNA sequence: TGCGCCAGCAGCTTGAGTTCGGGGCCCTACGAGCAGTACTTC. Protein: CASSLSSGPYEQYF.

The V and J genes are TRBV7-2 and TRBJ2-1; D gene ambiguous. The CDR3 is 14 amino acids. Germline V CDR1 and CDR2: SGHTA, FQGNSA. The V end lost 0 bases, the J end lost 6 bases, and 9 bases lay between the germline ends. The CDR3 spells CASSLAEVSNEQFF. The CDR3 nucleotides are TGTGCCAGCAGCTTAGCTGAGGTATCCAATGAGCAGTTCTTC.

The chain carries TRBV7-8 and TRBJ2-1; the D is unclear. CDR3 length: 13 residues. Trimming pared 5 bases from V and 4 bases from J, leaving 9 bases between. CDR1 is SGHVS and CDR2 is FQNEAQ in the germline V gene. CDR3 sequence (DNA): TGTGCCAGCAGCGCAGGCCTTTACAATGAGCAGTTCTTC. This sequence encodes CASSAGLYNEQFF.

V gene TRBV28 combines with J gene TRBJ2-2; no firm D call. The germline V and J ends were trimmed by 8 bases and 5 bases, with 21 bases remaining between them. Germline V gene data show CDR1 as MDHEN and CDR2 as SYDVKM. The CDR3 is 16 amino acids. The CDR3 bases are TGTGCCAGCTTGTCTAGAATGGCTAGTGGGACCGGGGAGCTGTTTTTT. Translating it yields CASLSRMASGTGELFF.